These 8 T cell receptor beta chains were sequenced from one sample in a study of blood T cell repertoires in COVID-19 (dated by TCRdb to about 2020). The library came from the immunoSEQ multiplex PCR assay. This is the immuneACCESS table as TCRdb keeps it, with only in-frame sequences that have V and J called. A part of the clones is gone; compared with another copy, unresolved V genes explain less than half, and the rest is unexplained. This sample has 250,000 or so clones in its table, and about four fifths of those were observed once. The ten largest make up about 1.6% of the sample. Sequencing used peripheral blood. All receptors come from a woman aged 40 to 50 who had recovered from COVID-19.

CDR3 coding DNA: TGTGCCACCGGGGAGGGGGGAAATCAGCCCCAGCATTTT. Translation gives CATGEGGNQPQHF. The chain couples TRBV24-1 to TRBJ1-5; D might be TRBD1 (6 bases). The CDR3 covers 13 residues. V was pared by 9 bases and J by 4 bases, with 12 bases between. CDR1 is KGHDR and CDR2 is SFDVKD in the germline V gene.

The V gene is TRBV24-1, the J gene TRBJ2-7; D is possibly TRBD1 (6 bases). V lost 4 bases to trimming and J lost 8 bases, with 8 bases between them. The V gene's germline CDR1 is KGHDR and CDR2 SFDVKD. This CDR3 is built from 11 residues. In DNA form, the CDR3 reads TGTGCCACCAGTGACGGGGACAAGCAGTACTTC. It codes for CATSDGDKQYF.

The gene calls are TRBV7-3 and TRBJ2-2, with 9 bases identical to TRBD1. This CDR3 region has 16 residues. After removal of 5 bases from V and 0 bases from J, the junction contained 4 bases not matched to a gene. The germline V gene encodes CDR1 SGHTA and CDR2 FQGTGA. CDR3 nucleotide sequence: TGTGCCAGCAGCATACAGGGGGCCCCGAACACCGGGGAGCTGTTTTTT. Translation: CASSIQGAPNTGELFF.

The rearrangement links TRBV5-4 to TRBJ2-7, with D possibly TRBD1 on 6 matching bases. CDR3 size: 14 residues. V was cut by 0 bases and J by 2 bases, with 9 bases left in between. Germline V gene sequence: CDR1 SGHNT, CDR2 YYREEE (reference sequence). CDR3 sequence: CASSLVAGAYEQYF. CDR3 nucleotides: TGTGCCAGCAGCTTGGTGGCAGGGGCCTACGAGCAGTACTTC.

A single count supports this clone. V gene TRBV19 combines with J gene TRBJ2-1; 9 bases map to TRBD1. The V segment lost 6 bases and the J segment 6 bases; nucleotides outside the gene matches: 6. This CDR3 has 14 residues. Germline lookup yields CDR1 LNHDA and CDR2 SQIVND (reference sequence). The CDR3 reads CASRDRGSFNEQFF. As DNA, the CDR3 is TGTGCCAGTAGGGACAGGGGTTCTTTCAATGAGCAGTTCTTC.

The chain combines TRBV27 with TRBJ2-2; no reliable D call. In germline, CDR1 is MNHEY, CDR2 SMNVEV (reference sequence). The CDR3 spans 14 residues. Trimming left V 4 bases short and J 2 bases short, with 8 bases between. This CDR3 is CASSYRENTGELFF. As DNA, the CDR3 is TGTGCCAGCAGTTACCGAGAAAACACCGGGGAGCTGTTTTTT.

The chain employs TRBV7-2 and TRBJ2-7; 7 bases fit TRBD1. The CDR3 spans 10 residues. Germline V gives CDR1 SGHTA, CDR2 FQGNSA. J lost 12 bases, V lost 6 bases, and 5 bases had no gene match. In DNA form, the CDR3 reads TGTGCCAGCAGTTCGGGACAGATGTACTTC. Translating gives CASSSGQMYF.

The chain couples TRBV27 to TRBJ2-7, with D tentatively TRBD1 (6 bases). The length of the CDR3 is 12 residues. Germline CDR1 reads MNHEY; CDR2 reads SMNVEV (reference sequence). With 10 bases removed from V and 4 bases from J, the gap between germline ends came to 14 bases. The CDR3 coding sequence is TGTGCCACCAGGGGAGCGGAGTACGAGCAGTACTTC. Translated: CATRGAEYEQYF.